Reported below is one T cell receptor (beta chain). The entry originates in a study of TIL therapy for anti-PD-1-resistant metastatic lung cancer. About the study: Tumors were harvested before any PD-1/PD-L1 blockade. By whole-exome sequencing, median non-synonymous tumor mutation burden was roughly 1.4 mutations per megabase. Most patients had lung adenocarcinoma; a handful of tumors were EGFR-mutant, two ALK-rearranged; half smoked currently or formerly.

The time point denotes: pre-treatment sample, taken before nivolumab and TIL therapy. Trimming stripped 3 bases from V and 0 bases from J, with 14 bases between. Germline assignment: CDR1 SGDLS and CDR2 YYNGEE. The CDR3 covers 16 residues. This was the immunoSEQ v3 assay. Sequencing depth was about 2 million read pairs for survey level, roughly 4.5-6.5 million for deep. Only in-frame clones appear in the TCRdb table, and some are missing; sequencing was by immunoSEQ multiplex PCR. The sample has tens of thousands of clones, roughly 85% seen once. The receptor was isolated from a woman aged 30-85 years with non-small cell lung cancer. The V call is TRBV9, the J call TRBJ2-3, with D possibly being TRBD1 or TRBD2 (5 bases each). Sequenced here: blood, sampled at baseline. The CDR3 is CASSGSGQTSTDTQYF. CDR3 coding DNA: TGTGCCAGCAGCGGTTCGGGGCAAACTAGCACAGATACGCAGTATTTT. Full variable domain (remainder filled in from reference TRBV9 and TRBJ2-3): DSGVTQTPKHLITATGQRVTLRCSPRSGDLSVYWYQQSLDQGLQFLIQYYNGEERAKGNILERFSAQQFPDLHSELNLSSLELGDSALYFCASSGSGQTSTDTQYFGPGTRLTVL.